This T cell receptor beta chain derives from a study of blood T cell repertoires in COVID-19 (dated by TCRdb to 2018 to 2020). For the wider study: Collaborator samples came from the United States, Italy and Spain and covered acute and convalescent phases of COVID-19. HLA class I and class II types, where available, came from metadata supplied by the sample provider rather than from assay-based typing. The samples were drawn from two sources: the first 160 participants of the ongoing ImmuneRACE study, and 1,200 or so subjects contributed by 6 global collaborators. The repertoires were released in a freely available public database meant as a resource for research on the immune response to SARS-CoV-2. The prospective study material was composed of cDNA or gDNA derived from T cells, B-cell-depleted T cells, or PBMCs. Nearly every sample came with metadata listing a de-identified subject ID, COVID-19 status, age in years and sex. The dataset comprised deeply sampled blood TCRbeta repertoires from subjects exposed to, actively infected with, or recovered from COVID-19.

Collaborating institutions collected whole blood in K2EDTA tubes following their own protocols. For TCRbeta analysis, collaborators shipped samples as frozen whole blood, isolated PBMCs, or DNA extracted from either of those sample types. On this clone: No antigen is known for it. No base qualities exist here, and no much larger clone lies one base off it.

There are 19 amino acids in the CDR3, from cysteine to phenylalanine inclusive. Kept here is only the CDR3 DNA, which spans 57 bases and is read in frame from base 1. Reading the germline V gene gives CDR1 SNHLY and CDR2 FYNNEI. Trimming removed 4 bases from V and 8 bases from J; the gene matches leave 19 bases unexplained. TCRbeta CDR3 regions were amplified from genomic DNA by means of the immunoSEQ Assay, a bias-controlled multiplex PCR. As for the authors' bioinformatics: The number of nucleated cells in each sample was estimated by amplification of reference gene primers within the assay. To quantify the absolute abundance of each unique TCRbeta CDR3 rearrangement, sequence reads were collapsed and filtered. For each sample, productive Simpson clonality was calculated as the square root of Simpson's diversity index across productive rearrangements. TCRdb limited this immuneACCESS table to in-frame rearrangements with V and J called. A share of clones is missing; checked studies link under half to unresolved V genes, and the rest is unexplained. The DNA gave D and trimming, while V, J and clone size come from that table. For this sample there are about 120,000 clones; roughly four fifths appear just once. The top ten constitute 4% to 5.5% of the sample.

The paper as a whole reports these results and caveats: The amount of clinical and demographic metadata varied by source and participant and was provided uncurated.

This clonotype was sampled from a woman in her 70s with acute or convalescent COVID-19. The sequenced material came from peripheral blood. The V and J genes are TRBV2 and TRBJ1-6, and 8 junctional nucleotides match TRBD1. The DNA is as follows: TGTGCCAGCAGTGCTAACGGACAGGGAGGTATACGGGAGCATTCACCCCTCCACTTT. It codes for CASSANGQGGIREHSPLHF.